What follows is one T cell receptor beta chain and its context. These data originate in a study of long-term antiretroviral therapy in people with HIV. V was cut by 9 bases and J by 7 bases, with 16 bases left in between. CDR3 length: 14 residues. Germline CDR1 reads SNHLY; CDR2 reads FYNNEI. Sequencing relied on immunoSEQ assay v3.0, run at survey level. The data were produced by immunoSEQ multiplex PCR, yet TCRdb's version contains in-frame clones alone and is incomplete. Found here are approximately 29,000 clones, around 90% of them singletons; the top ten hold approximately 13%. Every one of the participants with HIV received treatment in the United States. The samples, holding roughly 0.95-11 million cryopreserved PBMC, were thawed before DNA extraction was carried out.

The rearrangement joins TRBV2 to TRBJ1-6; perhaps TRBD1 as D (6 bases). The clonotype comes from a man younger than 35 with HIV. The starting material was unsorted PBMCs, obtained 1.1 years after starting antiretroviral therapy. For the CDR3, the DNA is TGTGCCAGGGGACCCCAGGGGAGGAATTCACCCCTCCACTTT. Amino acids: CARGPQGRNSPLHF.